The source of this T cell receptor beta chain is a study of blood T cell repertoires in COVID-19. Study-level information: COVID-19 samples, acute and convalescent, were from the United States, Italy and Spain. PBMCs, B-cell-depleted T cells, or T cells were the source of the cDNA or gDNA that made up the material.

The ends lost 2 bases at V and 5 bases at J; junction bases unmatched: 2. CDR3 length: 13 residues. CDR1 SGHRS and CDR2 YFSETQ come from the germline V gene. This clone has only one observation. The sample holds other DNA sequences that translate to the same CDR3. Seattle patients were enrolled during active infection and followed longitudinally. Authors' analysis steps: Researchers report that nucleated cell counts were estimated from reference gene primer amplification. Produced via immunoSEQ multiplex PCR; TCRdb's table is partial and in-frame only. V, J and clone size derive from that table, while D and trimming were established from the DNA sequence. Of 400,000 or so clones detected, 89% appear once; the ten largest clones hold under 2%.

Sequenced material: peripheral blood. This clonotype originated in a woman aged 35 to 49 with COVID-19, enrolled during active disease. The rearrangement links TRBV5-1 to TRBJ1-1, with 8 bases aligning to TRBD1. The CDR3 loop reads CASSLQGGTEAFF. The CDR3 region has the DNA TGCGCCAGCAGCTTACAGGGGGGGACTGAAGCTTTCTTT.